The present T cell receptor beta chain was sequenced within a study of OX40 agonist ivuxolimab in advanced cancers. Overall study context: Enrollees could have had prior anti-PD-1, anti-PD-L1 or anti-CTLA-4 therapy, which about 40% had received. Study findings and constraints: CD8+ T cells (on average) carried more expanded clones than CD4+ T cells.

The CDR3 has 14 amino acids. V was pared by 2 bases and J by 1 base, with 8 bases between. The V gene's germline CDR1 is SGHDT and CDR2 YYEEEE. Comment on this clone: The antigen remains undetermined.

Using immunoSEQ multiplex PCR, the repertoire was profiled, and TCRdb retains in-frame clones only, with some absent. The sample has approximately 91,000 clones; around 90% are singletons. The V and J genes are TRBV5-6 and TRBJ2-3; no firm D call. This clonotype was sampled from an adult with an advanced solid tumor such as melanoma, head and neck, liver or kidney cancer. This sample comprised CD4+ or CD8+ T cells sorted from blood, obtained in a trial of the OX40 agonist ivuxolimab. The CDR3 is CASSLIFRTDTQYF. In DNA, the CDR3 is TGTGCCAGCAGCTTAATATTCCGCACAGATACGCAGTATTTT.